This T cell receptor beta chain was found in a study of metastatic and nonmetastatic thyroid tumors. About the research overall: Where malignant and benign thyroid patients were concerned, repertoires were compared across blood and tumor or nodule tissue. Study observations and caveats: It was reported that TCR beta diversity was significantly higher in malignant thyroid tumors than benign nodules, in blood and tumor.

Ahead of thyroid surgery, no patient had received treatment of any kind. This clone appeared many times. Its antigen remains unidentified. The CDR3 has 14 amino acids. V dropped 7 bases and J dropped 7 bases, with 19 bases sitting between them. Germline V gene lookup returns CDR1 ENHRY and CDR2 SYGVKD. Original analysis: In papillary thyroid cancer, a distant-metastasis classifier was built using CDR3 differences across clinicopathological groups. From the PCR reads, TCRdb re-called clones with MiXCR. For this entry, the V and J calls and clone size follow TCRdb and not the study's own pipeline. The sample lists around 30,000 clones; 10% to 12% were seen once.

The rearrangement uses TRBV10-3 and TRBJ1-2; D is possibly TRBD1 (5 bases). The clonotype originates from a female donor with papillary thyroid cancer or a benign thyroid nodule (not recorded which). Some clones in this sample may be carry-over from other donors' samples. Sequences were obtained from blood. The CDR3 region has the DNA TGTGCCATCAAGCGGTCACAGGAAAATTTTGGCTACACCTTC. Translating it yields CAIKRSQENFGYTF.